The clone carrying this TCR beta chain was recorded at least ten times. The record originates from a study of CD8+CD57+ T cells in acquired aplastic anemia. The use of genomic DNA as template underpinned the TCR beta VDJ and CDR3 profiling. TCRdb reprocessed the reads with MiXCR, giving one entry per CDR3 protein. There are roughly 280,000 distinct CDR3 sequences in the sample; around three fifths occur only once, and 1.3% lies in the top ten. Patients sequenced had flow cytometry evidence of CD8+CD57+ cell expansion. V was trimmed by 5 bases and J by 9 bases, leaving 13 bases between them. Germline V gives CDR1 LNHDA, CDR2 SQIVND (reference sequence). The CDR3 runs 12 residues.

The source is a human donor with aplastic anemia. The sequenced sample was sorted CD4+, CD8+, or CD8+CD57+ T cells (not recorded which) from PBMCs. The V gene is TRBV19, the J gene TRBJ1-2; D is unclear. CDR3 amino acids: CASSFRPESYTF. The CDR3 nucleotides are TGTGCCAGTAGTTTCCGACCGGAAAGCTACACCTTC.